These 11 T cell receptor beta chains were all obtained from the same sample, sequenced in a study of CD8+ T cells in alopecia areata. cDNA prepared by RNA extraction and subsequent reverse transcription served as the template for sequencing. Repertoires were generated with immunoSEQ multiplex PCR, while TCRdb's copy carries only in-frame clones and drops some. This table has roughly 200,000 clones, approximately 62% appearing once. The sample in question was CD4+ T cells sorted from blood, obtained at week 0. These receptors all stem from a human donor with alopecia areata.

The rearrangement uses TRBV12-5 and TRBJ2-7; a possible D gene is TRBD1 (6 bases). Between the trimmed V and J ends, which lost 4 bases and 2 bases, there was a span of 9 bases. The CDR3 runs 13 residues. The germline V gene has CDR1 LGHNT and CDR2 FRNRAP. CDR3 nucleotides: TGTGCTAGTGGTTCGGACAGTACCTACGAGCAGTACTTC. It specifies CASGSDSTYEQYF.

This clone was observed a few times. The chain's CDR3 is CSVEDPWGLGKGTEAFF. CDR3 DNA: TGCAGCGTTGAAGATCCTTGGGGCCTCGGTAAGGGGACTGAAGCTTTCTTT. V and J are TRBV29-1 and TRBJ1-1; TRBD1 is a possible D gene (5 bases). Germline values: CDR1 SQVTM, CDR2 ANQGSEA. The CDR3 is 17 residues long. The germline V and J ends were trimmed by 0 bases and 5 bases, with 22 bases remaining between them.

J is TRBJ2-1 and V is TRBV9; 12 bases map to TRBD2. The V segment lost 2 bases and the J segment 1 base; nucleotides outside the gene matches: 13. The CDR3 sequence is 20 residues long. The germline V gene has CDR1 SGDLS and CDR2 YYNGEE. The CDR3 DNA reads as TGTGCCAGCAGCGTGGGTCTAGCGGGGGGGTCCCACTATTCCTACAATGAGCAGTTCTTC. This gives the protein CASSVGLAGGSHYSYNEQFF.

This chain connects TRBV27 to TRBJ2-6; perhaps TRBD2 as D (6 bases). The germline V gene has CDR1 MNHEY and CDR2 SMNVEV (reference sequence). The CDR3 is 18 residues long. V lost 1 base and J lost 0, with 13 bases in between. The DNA of the CDR3 is TGTGCCAGCAGTTTATGGAGGGAAGGGAGCTCTGGGGCCAACGTCCTGACTTTC. It encodes CASSLWREGSSGANVLTF.

The chain joins TRBV2 to TRBJ2-6; unclear D gene. Germline V gives CDR1 SNHLY, CDR2 FYNNEI. Trimming took 0 bases from V and 2 from J, leaving 8 bases between them. This CDR3 is 16 amino acids long. In DNA form, the CDR3 reads TGTGCCAGCAGTGAAGCGAGGACCCCTGGGGCCAACGTCCTGACTTTC. This translates into CASSEARTPGANVLTF. Full variable domain (rest looked up from reference TRBV2 and TRBJ2-6): EPEVTQTPSHQVTQMGQEVILRCVPISNHLYFYWYRQILGQKVEFLVSFYNNEISEKSEIFDDQFSVERPDGSNFTLKIRSTKLEDSAMYFCASSEARTPGANVLTFGAGSRLTVL.

The chain is built from TRBV28 and TRBJ2-5; D gene ambiguous. Per the germline V gene, CDR1 is MDHEN and CDR2 is SYDVKM. CDR3 length equals 14 residues. Trimming stripped 5 bases from V and 7 bases from J, with 17 bases between. CDR3 sequence reads: CASSGTSTWGTQYF. Here the CDR3 DNA reads TGTGCCAGCAGTGGTACAAGTACTTGGGGGACCCAGTACTTC.

The chain employs TRBV27 and TRBJ1-5, with D possibly TRBD1 on 6 matching bases. The CDR3 has 14 residues. Germline V gene lookup returns CDR1 MNHEY and CDR2 SMNVEV (reference sequence). Trimming removed 6 bases from V and 2 bases from J, with 11 bases in between. Written as DNA, the CDR3 is TGTGCCAGCAGGACAAGGGGGGGCAATCAGCCCCAGCATTTT. Translated, it gives CASRTRGGNQPQHF.

This clone has just a few counts. V usage is TRBV29-1 and J usage is TRBJ2-1; D gene uncertain. This CDR3 has 11 residues. Germline-derived CDR1 and CDR2 are SQVTM and ANQGSEA. Trimming cost V 6 bases and J 4 bases, with 7 bases left between them. The CDR3 sequence is CSVPDYNEQFF. DNA of the CDR3: TGCAGCGTCCCAGATTACAATGAGCAGTTCTTC.

The rearrangement joins TRBV28 to TRBJ1-1, with D perhaps TRBD1 (5 bases). CDR3 length: 13 amino acids. The V end was cut by 5 bases, the J end by 5 bases, with 12 bases between. Germline V lookup: CDR1 MDHEN, CDR2 SYDVKM. CDR3 bases: TGTGCCAGCAGTCAGGGTGTGGAGACTGAAGCTTTCTTT. It yields the protein CASSQGVETEAFF. Supplemented by reference TRBV28 and TRBJ1-1, the full variable domain reads DVKVTQSSRYLVKRTGEKVFLECVQDMDHENMFWYRQDPGLGLRLIYFSYDVKMKEKGDIPEGYSVSREKKERFSLILESASTNQTSMYLCASSQGVETEAFFGQGTRLTVV.

Here the CDR3 DNA reads TGTGCCTGGACCAAACAGGGATCCTATAATTCACCCCTCCACTTT. This gives the protein CAWTKQGSYNSPLHF. The rearrangement uses TRBV30 and TRBJ1-6, with D tentatively TRBD1 (6 bases). Between the trimmed V and J ends, which lost 4 bases and 1 base, there was a span of 11 bases. The germline V gene has CDR1 GTSNPN and CDR2 SVGIG (reference sequence). CDR3 length equals 15 residues.

V is TRBV6-5 and J is TRBJ2-1, with TRBD2 matching 8 bases. Looked up from germline, CDR1 is MNHEY and CDR2 is SVGAGI. This CDR3 is built from 16 residues. The V gene end was trimmed by 2 bases and the J gene end by 6 bases; junction bases not matched to a gene: 9. CDR3: CASSYRVAGNLNEQFF. CDR3 bases: TGTGCCAGCAGTTACCGGGTAGCGGGGAATCTCAATGAGCAGTTCTTC.